This entry lists 19 T cell receptor beta chains sequenced from one sample in a study of naive and memory T cell subsets. An oligonucleotide containing a UMI was ligated to the 3' end of TCR cDNA. Four PCR rounds used nested alpha and beta constant region primers plus the SP2 primer. TCRdb reprocessed the 5' RACE reads with MiXCR, giving one entry per CDR3 protein. The sample holds tens of thousands of distinct CDR3 sequences; about 7.2% are singletons and the top ten take 9% to 10%. These receptors were collected from a male donor in good health.

Only a few counts were recorded for this clonotype. This chain connects TRBV18 to TRBJ2-3; 9 nucleotides match TRBD1. The CDR3 length is 15 residues. Germline V gene sequence: CDR1 KGHSH, CDR2 LQKENI. V lost 1 base, J lost 6 bases, and 5 bases stayed unmatched. CDR3 protein: CASSPQQGAGDTQYF. The DNA of the CDR3 is TGTGCCAGCTCACCACAACAGGGGGCAGGGGATACGCAGTATTTT.

V gene TRBV18 combines with J gene TRBJ2-7, with 7 bases matching TRBD1. Per the germline V gene, CDR1 is KGHSH and CDR2 is LQKENI. CDR3 length equals 16 residues. V dropped 3 bases and J dropped 0; count of bases not matched to a gene: 8. CDR3 protein: CASSPTDRASSYEQYF. For the CDR3, the DNA is TGTGCCAGCTCACCGACAGACAGGGCCAGCTCCTACGAGCAGTACTTC.

This clonotype was found many times. The chain couples TRBV5-1 to TRBJ1-2; D perhaps matches TRBD1 (5 bases). V gave up 0 bases and J gave up 8 bases, with 14 bases separating them. This CDR3 spans 14 amino acids. Germline-derived CDR1 and CDR2 are SGHRS and YFSETQ. The CDR3 here is CASSLEGRRVGYTF. The DNA of the CDR3 is TGCGCCAGCAGCTTGGAAGGGCGCAGGGTCGGCTACACCTTC.

This clonotype occurred many times. V and J are TRBV4-2 and TRBJ2-7; D not resolved. CDR1 LGHNA and CDR2 YNFKEQ come from the germline V gene. This CDR3 has 15 amino acids. V shed 4 bases and J shed 0 bases, with 13 bases lying between them. DNA for the CDR3: TGTGCCAGCAGCCCGACCGTGGCCCTCTCCTACGAGCAGTACTTC. As protein: CASSPTVALSYEQYF.

V usage is TRBV29-1 and J usage is TRBJ1-1; D might be TRBD1 (6 bases). V gave up 3 bases and J gave up 5 bases, with 10 bases separating them. The CDR3 spans 12 residues. The germline V gene encodes CDR1 SQVTM and CDR2 ANQGSEA. The CDR3 DNA sequence: TGCAGCGTTGATTCGGACAGTACTGAAGCTTTCTTT. Amino acid sequence: CSVDSDSTEAFF.

This clonotype was picked up a small number of times. V and J are TRBV5-5 and TRBJ2-2; 7 nucleotides line up with TRBD1. In germline, CDR1 is SGHKS, CDR2 YYEKEE (reference sequence). The length of the CDR3 is 14 residues. The junction had 0 bases not matched to a gene; V was cut back by 3 bases and J by 1 base. The CDR3 sequence: CASSWTGNTGELFF. The CDR3 DNA reads TGTGCCAGCAGCTGGACAGGGAACACCGGGGAGCTGTTTTTT.

This clonotype was recorded once. The chain carries TRBV18 and TRBJ2-7; 9 positions agree with TRBD2. The CDR3 is 14 amino acids. Trimming at V came to 4 bases and at J to 3 bases, leaving 4 bases not matched to a gene. Germline lookup yields CDR1 KGHSH and CDR2 LQKENI. CDR3 in DNA: TGTGCCAGCTCACAAACTAGCGGGTACTACGAGCAGTACTTC. Translation gives CASSQTSGYYEQYF.

This clonotype was seen repeatedly, ten times or more. The rearrangement joins TRBV2 to TRBJ2-7; 10 bases map to TRBD2. The CDR3 sequence is 17 residues long. Per the germline V gene, CDR1 is SNHLY and CDR2 is FYNNEI. V lost 6 bases to trimming and J lost 0 bases; unmatched junction nucleotides: 11. The CDR3 coding sequence is TGTGCCAGCAGCTCCTCTAGCGGGGGCTTAGACTCCTACGAGCAGTACTTC. It codes for CASSSSSGGLDSYEQYF.

This clonotype occurred many times. The V call is TRBV30, the J call TRBJ1-1; D is perhaps TRBD1 (5 bases). Trimming left V 0 bases short and J 8 bases short, with 13 bases between. There are 13 residues in the CDR3. Germline values: CDR1 GTSNPN, CDR2 SVGIG (reference sequence). CDR3 sequence reads: CAWSVLRWGEAFF. The DNA for the CDR3 is TGTGCCTGGAGTGTACTCCGCTGGGGGGAAGCTTTCTTT.

This clonotype has only a few counts. The chain combines TRBV5-5 with TRBJ2-3, with TRBD2 identical over 11 bases. CDR1 and CDR2 from the germline V gene are SGHKS and YYEKEE (reference sequence). Trimming at V came to 4 bases and at J to 4 bases, leaving 8 bases not matched to a gene. This CDR3 region has 16 residues. The CDR3 DNA reads TGTGCCAGCAGCCAAAGACTAGCGGGGAGCTCAGATACGCAGTATTTT. Translated: CASSQRLAGSSDTQYF.

This clonotype has more than one count but fewer than ten. The chain couples TRBV6-5 to TRBJ2-3, with 10 nucleotides matching TRBD2. The germline gives CDR1 MNHEY, CDR2 SVGAGI. The J segment lost 4 bases and the V segment lost 8 bases, leaving 9 bases of the junction unmatched. The CDR3 extends over 15 amino acids. CDR3 DNA sequence: TGTGCCAGCCGAAGCGGGGGGGCCGGGGCAGATACGCAGTATTTT. It is translated as CASRSGGAGADTQYF.

This clonotype was seen repeatedly, ten times or more. This chain joins TRBV6-6 and TRBJ1-3, with D maybe TRBD1 (6 bases). Germline loops: CDR1 MNHNY, CDR2 SVGAGI (reference sequence). The V and J ends lost 7 bases and 1 base respectively, with 17 bases between them. CDR3 size: 16 residues. CDR3 sequence (DNA): TGTGCCAGCAACTCAGCGGGGGCAGAATCTGGAAACACCATATATTTT. Protein product: CASNSAGAESGNTIYF.

Ten or more counts support this clonotype. This rearrangement joins TRBV5-1 to TRBJ2-1; D is unresolved. Germline values: CDR1 SGHRS, CDR2 YFSETQ. The CDR3 covers 14 residues. With 0 bases removed from V and 5 bases from J, the gap between germline ends came to 9 bases. The CDR3 here is CASSLAGTNNEQFF. In nucleotides, the CDR3 is TGCGCCAGCAGCTTGGCCGGCACCAACAATGAGCAGTTCTTC. Filled out from reference TRBV5-1 and TRBJ2-1, the complete variable domain reads KAGVTQTPRYLIKTRGQQVTLSCSPISGHRSVSWYQQTPGQGLQFLFEYFSETQRNKGNFPGRFSGRQFSNSRSEMNVSTLELGDSALYLCASSLAGTNNEQFFGPGTRLTVL.

This clonotype has only a few counts. This chain joins TRBV19 and TRBJ2-3, with 13 bases matching TRBD2. The CDR3 contains 15 residues. V shed 4 bases, J shed 7 bases, and the junction held 5 bases outside the gene matches. Germline V gene sequence: CDR1 LNHDA, CDR2 SQIVND (reference sequence). DNA for the CDR3: TGTGCCAGTAGTACACTAGCGGGAGGGCCAAATACGCAGTATTTT. Protein: CASSTLAGGPNTQYF.

The chain employs TRBV7-9 and TRBJ2-7; the D gene is possibly TRBD1 (6 bases). The CDR3 sequence is 13 residues long. Germline assignment: CDR1 SEHNR and CDR2 FQNEAQ (reference sequence). The ends were cut back, 5 bases at V and 6 bases at J, with 14 bases in the middle. CDR3 DNA: TGTGCCAGCAGCAGGGGGAACGAACTCGAGCAGTACTTC. Translation gives CASSRGNELEQYF.

This clonotype was counted only a few times. The gene calls are TRBV6-1 and TRBJ2-2; the D gene is possibly TRBD2 (6 bases). The CDR3 covers 14 residues. V was cut by 5 bases and J by 5 bases, with 12 bases left in between. Germline V lookup: CDR1 MNHNS, CDR2 SASEGT. CDR3 sequence reads: CASSFEAGTGELFF. CDR3 nucleotides: TGTGCCAGCAGTTTCGAGGCGGGAACCGGGGAGCTGTTTTTT.

This clonotype turned up a few times. Because the CDR3's place on the DNA is in doubt, the DNA is left out and the CDR3 is given as listed by TCRdb. The chain links TRBV12-3 or TRBV12-4 to TRBJ2-1; the table's TRBD2 call for D was not verified on the DNA. Termini included, the CDR3 measures 18 amino acids. The CDR3 sequence is CASSFGPGLTSSYNEQFF.

This sequence joins TRBV5-1 and TRBJ2-1, with D possibly called TRBD1 or TRBD2 (6 bases each). The CDR3 consists of 16 residues. The germline gives CDR1 SGHRS, CDR2 YFSETQ. The ends were cut back, 4 bases at V and 0 bases at J, with 14 bases in the middle. CDR3 sequence (DNA): TGCGCCAGCAGCCCGAAGCCGGGGGCCTCCTACAATGAGCAGTTCTTC. Translating it yields CASSPKPGASYNEQFF.

The chain couples TRBV3-1 to TRBJ2-7, with a possible D match to TRBD2 (5 bases). This CDR3 region has 14 residues. Between the trimmed V and J ends, which lost 6 bases and 3 bases, there was a span of 15 bases. Per germline, CDR1 LGHDT and CDR2 YNNKEL (reference sequence). CDR3 loop: CASSLREKGYEQYF. The CDR3 DNA sequence: TGTGCCAGCAGTCTCCGGGAAAAGGGCTACGAGCAGTACTTC.